These 13 T cell receptor beta chains originate from one sample sequenced in a study of blood T cell repertoires in COVID-19. Profiling relied on immunoSEQ multiplex PCR, and the TCRdb table lists in-frame clones only, not all of them. Seen here are more than 300,000 clones, 80% to 90% observed once, and the top ten hold 3.5% to 5%. The sample was PBMCs or T cells enriched from blood (not recorded which). The receptors originated from a young man who had recovered from COVID-19.

This rearrangement joins TRBV7-2 to TRBJ2-2; 7 nucleotides agree with TRBD1. The CDR3 loop spans 15 amino acids. Unmatched junction bases numbered 5, after V lost 5 bases and J lost 2 bases. CDR1 is SGHTA and CDR2 is FQGNSA in the germline V gene. The CDR3 is CASSRQGSNTGELFF. In nucleotides, the CDR3 is TGTGCCAGCAGCAGACAGGGTTCAAACACCGGGGAGCTGTTTTTT.

As regards this clone: This CDR3 is also generated by other DNA sequences in the sample. The J gene is TRBJ1-2, the V gene TRBV5-1; 7 nucleotides line up with TRBD1. The CDR3 covers 14 residues. The trim removed 4 bases at V and 4 bases at J, leaving 7 bases unmatched. The germline V gene encodes CDR1 SGHRS and CDR2 YFSETQ. The CDR3 nucleotides read TGCGCCAGCAGCCTTGAGGGACAGATCTATGGCTACACCTTC. Translated, it gives CASSLEGQIYGYTF.

V gene TRBV7-8 combines with J gene TRBJ1-1; 7 bases map to TRBD1. The CDR3 runs 14 residues. Per germline, CDR1 SGHVS and CDR2 FQNEAQ. The J segment lost 6 bases and the V segment lost 6 bases, leaving 10 bases of the junction unmatched. The CDR3 loop reads CASRRQGGVAEAFF. CDR3 DNA sequence: TGTGCCAGCAGGCGACAGGGAGGGGTGGCTGAAGCTTTCTTT.

J is TRBJ2-7 and V is TRBV19; TRBD1 matches 9 bases. In germline, CDR1 is LNHDA, CDR2 SQIVND (reference sequence). The CDR3 loop spans 14 amino acids. V dropped 10 bases and J dropped 6; count of bases not matched to a gene: 13. Here the CDR3 DNA reads TGTGCCACTACCACAGGGGGCTTATCGTCCGAGCAGTACTTC. Translating it yields CATTTGGLSSEQYF.

V is TRBV2 and J is TRBJ2-1; 9 nucleotides match TRBD2. The junction had 6 bases not matched to a gene; V was cut back by 5 bases and J by 4 bases. Per germline, CDR1 SNHLY and CDR2 FYNNEI. The CDR3 is made up of 15 amino acids. The CDR3 protein is CASSYSGSGYNEQFF. CDR3 nucleotides: TGTGCCAGCAGTTATAGCGGGAGTGGATACAATGAGCAGTTCTTC. The complete variable domain, with remaining parts taken from reference TRBV2 and TRBJ2-1, reads EPEVTQTPSHQVTQMGQEVILRCVPISNHLYFYWYRQILGQKVEFLVSFYNNEISEKSEIFDDQFSVERPDGSNFTLKIRSTKLEDSAMYFCASSYSGSGYNEQFFGPGTRLTVL.

The rearrangement links TRBV24-1 to TRBJ2-1; 11 bases line up with TRBD2. Unmatched junction bases numbered 3, after V lost 4 bases and J lost 2 bases. In germline, CDR1 is KGHDR, CDR2 SFDVKD. The CDR3 has 16 amino acids. The CDR3 coding sequence is TGTGCCACCAGTGAGCCGGGACTAGCGGCCTACAATGAGCAGTTCTTC. Translated: CATSEPGLAAYNEQFF.

The genes are TRBV18 and TRBJ1-6; 11 nucleotides line up with TRBD1. The CDR3 runs to 18 residues. Germline assignment: CDR1 KGHSH and CDR2 LQKENI. Trimming removed 3 bases from V and 7 bases from J; junction bases left unmatched: 11. CDR3 residues: CASSPDRGQRWGNSPLHF. The CDR3 region has the DNA TGTGCCAGCTCACCGGACAGGGGGCAAAGGTGGGGAAATTCACCCCTCCACTTT.

This sequence joins TRBV3-1 (or the pseudogene TRBV3-2) and TRBJ1-1, with D hard to call. The V and J ends lost 6 bases and 1 base respectively, with 6 bases between them. From germline, CDR1 is LGHDT and CDR2 YNNKEL (reference sequence). The CDR3 consists of 12 residues. This chain's CDR3 is CASRTWNTEAFF. The CDR3 region has the DNA TGTGCCAGCAGGACTTGGAACACTGAAGCTTTCTTT.

This chain connects TRBV5-4 to TRBJ1-2, with D possibly TRBD1 on 5 matching bases. The CDR3 contains 13 residues. The V gene lost 6 bases and the J gene lost 3 bases, with 12 bases spanning the gap. CDR1 is SGHNT and CDR2 is YYREEE in the germline V gene (reference sequence). CDR3 amino acids: CASTGGVYYGYTF. CDR3 nucleotides: TGTGCCAGCACCGGGGGGGTCTACTATGGCTACACCTTC.

The chain employs TRBV7-5 and TRBJ2-4; the D segment call TRBD1 is taken from the table without a DNA check. TRBV7-5 is a pseudogene locus. The CDR3 length is 20 residues. The CDR3 sequence: CVRSHAEWDRVLVAKNIQYF. CDR3 bases: TGTGTCAGAAGCCACGCGGAGTGGGACAGAGTATTGGTAGCCAAAAACATTCAGTACTTC.

This clone was seen only once. The V gene is TRBV30, the J gene TRBJ2-7; 9 bases match TRBD2. Trimming removed 5 bases from V and 7 bases from J; junction bases left unmatched: 12. The CDR3 runs 14 residues. CDR1 GTSNPN and CDR2 SVGIG come from the germline V gene (reference sequence). In DNA form, the CDR3 reads TGTGCCTGGGGTAGCGGGGGAAACTCGGGTGAGCAGTACTTC. Encoded protein: CAWGSGGNSGEQYF.

The genes are TRBV7-9 and TRBJ2-7; D is ambiguous. The germline V and J ends were trimmed by 0 bases and 2 bases, with 5 bases remaining between them. The CDR3 extends over 13 amino acids. Germline values: CDR1 SEHNR, CDR2 FQNEAQ (reference sequence). CDR3 DNA sequence: TGTGCCAGCAGCTTAGCGGGCGCCTACGAGCAGTACTTC. Its translation is CASSLAGAYEQYF.

The chain recombines TRBV6-9 with TRBJ1-2; TRBD1 is a possible D gene (6 bases). In germline, CDR1 is MNHGY, CDR2 SVAAGI. There are 15 residues in the CDR3. V was cut by 4 bases and J by 4 bases, with 16 bases left in between. Written as DNA, the CDR3 is TGTGCCAGCAGTTTAGGGGGTGAGAGGAGCTATGGCTACACCTTC. Amino acids: CASSLGGERSYGYTF.